The 16 T cell receptor beta chains presented below share a single source sample, sequenced in a study of technical replicates of blood from a few donors. Some clones are missing from TCRdb's copy, which holds only in-frame ones; the method was immunoSEQ multiplex PCR. The table records some 60,000 clones, approximately 87% of them present only once. The sequencing input was PBMCs. These receptors all come from a human donor in good health. Some clones in this sample may be carry-over from other donors' samples.

The chain joins TRBV5-6 to TRBJ2-3; tentatively, D is TRBD2 (5 bases). CDR1 and CDR2 (germline): SGHDT, YYEEEE. This CDR3 spans 14 amino acids. Between the trimmed V and J ends, which lost 2 bases and 4 bases, there was a span of 11 bases. CDR3 sequence: CASSFEGVSDTQYF. The CDR3 nucleotides are TGTGCCAGCAGCTTTGAGGGAGTCTCAGATACGCAGTATTTT.

The rearrangement uses TRBV5-4 and TRBJ2-7, with TRBD1 matching 8 bases. CDR1 is SGHNT, CDR2 YYREEE, per germline (reference sequence). The ends lost 6 bases at V and 1 base at J; junction bases unmatched: 3. CDR3 length: 13 amino acids. CDR3 nucleotide sequence: TGTGCCAGCAACACAGGGGGGTCCTACGAGCAGTACTTC. This translates into CASNTGGSYEQYF. Based on the CDR3 plus reference TRBV5-4 and TRBJ2-7, the full variable domain is ETGVTQSPTHLIKTRGQQVTLRCSSQSGHNTVSWYQQALGQGPQFIFQYYREEENGRGNFPPRFSGLQFPNYSSELNVNALELDDSALYLCASNTGGSYEQYFGPGTRLTVT.

V is TRBV10-3 and J is TRBJ2-2; 9 nucleotides agree with TRBD1. From germline, CDR1 is ENHRY and CDR2 SYGVKD. After removal of 6 bases from V and 1 base from J, the junction contained 3 bases not matched to a gene. The CDR3 covers 15 residues. DNA for the CDR3: TGTGCCATCAGAACGGGACAGGGGAACACCGGGGAGCTGTTTTTT. It is translated as CAIRTGQGNTGELFF.

The gene calls are TRBV7-9 and TRBJ2-2, with 14 bases that match TRBD2. Germline loops: CDR1 SEHNR, CDR2 FQNEAQ (reference sequence). This CDR3 is 16 amino acids long. The J segment lost 5 bases and the V segment lost 5 bases, leaving 4 bases of the junction unmatched. CDR3 DNA sequence: TGTGCCAGCAGCCCCGGGACTAGCGGGAGTACCGGGGAGCTGTTTTTT. Residues: CASSPGTSGSTGELFF.

The chain joins TRBV13 to TRBJ1-3; possible D gene TRBD1, 6 bases. CDR1 and CDR2 (germline): PRHDT, FYEKMQ (reference sequence). CDR3 size: 16 residues. Trimming cost V 6 bases and J 0 bases, with 15 bases left between them. CDR3 DNA: TGTGCCAGCAGGAGAGGGACAACCCTCTCTGGAAACACCATATATTTT. Protein: CASRRGTTLSGNTIYF.

The DNA of the CDR3 is TGTGCCAGTAGAGAACACGAGAGGGAGACCCAGTACTTC. Translating it yields CASREHERETQYF. J is TRBJ2-5 and V is TRBV19; no definite D call. Germline CDR1 LNHDA, CDR2 SQIVND (reference sequence). V gave up 6 bases and J gave up 5 bases, with 13 bases separating them. The CDR3 has 13 amino acids. The variable domain in full, completed from reference TRBV19 and TRBJ2-5, reads DGGITQSPKYLFRKEGQNVTLSCEQNLNHDAMYWYRQDPGQGLRLIYYSQIVNDFQKGDIAEGYSVSREKKESFPLTVTSAQKNPTAFYLCASREHERETQYFGPGTRLLVL.

This chain joins TRBV5-1 and TRBJ1-5, with D possibly being TRBD1 (6 bases). Germline CDR1 SGHRS, CDR2 YFSETQ. V lost 5 bases and J lost 0, with 12 bases in between. This CDR3 has 15 amino acids. The CDR3 protein is CASRAGDYSNQPQHF. The CDR3 nucleotides read TGCGCCAGCAGAGCAGGGGATTATAGCAATCAGCCCCAGCATTTT.

The rearrangement links TRBV6-5 to TRBJ2-2; 7 bases map to TRBD1. Trimming took 5 bases from V and 4 from J; bases not matched to a gene: 7. Germline CDR1 and CDR2: MNHEY and SVGAGI. This CDR3 is 15 amino acids long. The CDR3 DNA sequence: TGTGCCAGCAGTCGACGACAGGGCGGCACCGGGGAGCTGTTTTTT. Residues: CASSRRQGGTGELFF.

V and J are TRBV30 and TRBJ2-7, with a tentative D call TRBD2 (5 bases). The CDR3 covers 13 residues. From germline, CDR1 is GTSNPN and CDR2 SVGIG (reference sequence). The germline V and J ends were trimmed by 0 bases and 1 base, with 7 bases remaining between them. CDR3 loop: CAWSVGSSYEQYF. The DNA for the CDR3 is TGTGCCTGGAGTGTGGGGAGTTCCTACGAGCAGTACTTC.

The V gene is TRBV5-1, the J gene TRBJ2-1, with 12 bases lining up with TRBD1. The CDR3 contains 16 residues. V was clipped by 4 bases and J by 4 bases; unmatched bases: 6. CDR1 and CDR2 (germline): SGHRS, YFSETQ. The CDR3 reads CASSPGQGASYNEQFF. CDR3 DNA: TGCGCCAGCAGCCCGGGACAGGGGGCGTCTTACAATGAGCAGTTCTTC.

The chain joins TRBV5-6 to TRBJ2-7; 7 bases match TRBD2. Germline CDR1 reads SGHDT; CDR2 reads YYEEEE. The CDR3 extends over 14 amino acids. V lost 2 bases to trimming and J lost 4 bases; unmatched junction nucleotides: 6. CDR3 loop: CASSFGGSLYEQYF. In nucleotides, the CDR3 is TGTGCCAGCAGCTTTGGCGGGAGTTTATACGAGCAGTACTTC.

This chain's CDR3 is CASSQDYWGRVGEQFF. The CDR3 coding sequence is TGTGCCAGCAGCCAAGATTACTGGGGGCGGGTTGGGGAGCAGTTCTTC. The chain couples TRBV4-2 to TRBJ2-1, with a possible D match to TRBD1 (6 bases). V was clipped by 0 bases and J by 10 bases, with 19 bases between them. Germline-derived CDR1 and CDR2 are LGHNA and YNFKEQ. This CDR3 has 16 amino acids.

The V call is TRBV7-3, the J call TRBJ2-7; 9 bases are shared with TRBD2. The CDR3 sequence is 16 residues long. Germline CDR1 reads SGHTA; CDR2 reads FQGTGA. J lost 0 bases, V lost 5 bases, and 8 bases had no gene match. The CDR3 sequence is CASSQIAGVSSYEQYF. CDR3 in DNA: TGTGCCAGCAGCCAAATAGCGGGAGTGTCCTCCTACGAGCAGTACTTC.

This clone was observed a few times. V is TRBV30 and J is TRBJ1-1; 8 nucleotides line up with TRBD1. The V gene end was trimmed by 4 bases and the J gene end by 3 bases; junction bases not matched to a gene: 10. The CDR3 covers 15 residues. Germline V gene data show CDR1 as GTSNPN and CDR2 as SVGIG (reference sequence). CDR3: CAWKRPGQGYTEAFF. The CDR3, as DNA: TGTGCCTGGAAGAGACCCGGACAGGGCTACACTGAAGCTTTCTTT. Supplemented by reference TRBV30 and TRBJ1-1, the full variable domain reads SQTIHQWPATLVQPVGSPLSLECTVEGTSNPNLYWYRQAAGRGLQLLFYSVGIGQISSEVPQNLSASRPQDRQFILSSKKLLLSDSGFYLCAWKRPGQGYTEAFFGQGTRLTVV.

The chain has TRBV2 and TRBJ2-7; the match to TRBD2 covers 8 bases. The germline V gene encodes CDR1 SNHLY and CDR2 FYNNEI. With V trimmed by 0 bases and J by 6 bases, 7 bases remained unmatched. This CDR3 contains 15 residues. This CDR3 reads CASSEAPAGVAEQYF. CDR3 nucleotide sequence: TGTGCCAGCAGTGAAGCCCCAGCGGGAGTGGCCGAGCAGTACTTC.

The chain couples TRBV30 to TRBJ2-1, with TRBD2 matching over 9 bases. The CDR3 length is 15 residues. Germline V lookup: CDR1 GTSNPN, CDR2 SVGIG (reference sequence). V was clipped by 3 bases and J by 0 bases; unmatched bases: 3. CDR3 DNA: TGTGCCTGGAGAAGCGGGGGGAGCTCCTACAATGAGCAGTTCTTC. Protein sequence: CAWRSGGSSYNEQFF.